This T cell receptor beta chain comes out of a study of blood T cells in healthy people across ages. This CDR3 contains 14 residues. V was clipped by 1 base and J by 6 bases, with 11 bases between them. Germline loops: CDR1 SGHAT, CDR2 FQDESV (reference sequence). Next came a second PCR, run for about 7 to 12 cycles, which used a sample-barcoded 5' primer along with a J-beta primer mix. TCRdb re-derived calls from the 5' RACE reads in MiXCR, one entry per CDR3 protein. The data contain about 570,000 distinct CDR3 sequences, 25% to 30% of them singletons. This receptor was identified in an older woman in good health. Sequencing used blood. J is TRBJ2-3 and V is TRBV11-1, with D unresolved. Written as DNA, the CDR3 is TGTGCCAGCAGCTTAGGAACTCCCGGGGATACGCAGTATTTT. Its translation: CASSLGTPGDTQYF.